The source of this T cell receptor (beta chain) is a study of T cell responses to AZD1222 COVID-19 vaccine. Looking at the study overall: Both about-4-week and about-12-week second-dose recipients were combined. Whole-study results and caveats: There were mostly white British donors and more females than males, and clonal diversity was possibly underestimated. It was only a handful of AZD1222 recipients who were seropositive at baseline. Researchers report vaccine-associated CD4 TCRs spanning spike, with dominance at 160-218 and 743-854.

About this clone: Its antigen is not identified.

The CDR3 covers 13 residues. Germline CDR1 and CDR2: LNHNV and YYDKDF (reference sequence). V gave up 1 base and J gave up 1 base, with 4 bases separating them. The repertoire was sequenced with immunoSEQ multiplex PCR; TCRdb's copy has only in-frame clones and lacks some. The repertoire consists of 89,000 or so clones, with 80% to 90% occurring once and the leading ten covering approximately 8%. The sequence came from an adult in good health. The gene calls are TRBV15 and TRBJ2-5; no clear D gene. Sample: peripheral blood, taken on day 0 of AZD1222 vaccination. The CDR3 region is CATSRVLQETQYF. CDR3 coding DNA: TGTGCCACCAGCAGAGTACTCCAAGAGACCCAGTACTTC.